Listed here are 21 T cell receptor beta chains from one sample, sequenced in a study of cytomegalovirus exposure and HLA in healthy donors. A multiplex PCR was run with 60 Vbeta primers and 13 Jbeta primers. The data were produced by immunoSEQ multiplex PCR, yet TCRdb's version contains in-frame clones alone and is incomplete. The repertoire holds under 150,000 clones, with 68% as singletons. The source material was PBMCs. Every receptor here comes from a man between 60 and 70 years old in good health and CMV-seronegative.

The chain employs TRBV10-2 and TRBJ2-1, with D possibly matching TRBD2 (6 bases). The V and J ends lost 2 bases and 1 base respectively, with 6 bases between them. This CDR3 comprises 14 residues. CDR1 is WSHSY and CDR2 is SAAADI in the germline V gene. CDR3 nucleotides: TGCGCCAGCAGTGAGGCGGGATCCTACAATGAGCAGTTCTTC. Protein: CASSEAGSYNEQFF.

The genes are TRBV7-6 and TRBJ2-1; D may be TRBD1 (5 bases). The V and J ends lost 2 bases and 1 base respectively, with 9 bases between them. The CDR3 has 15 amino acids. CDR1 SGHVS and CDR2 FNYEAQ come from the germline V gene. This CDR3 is CASSLQPGSYNEQFF. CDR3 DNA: TGTGCCAGCAGCTTACAACCAGGGTCCTACAATGAGCAGTTCTTC.

As DNA, the CDR3 is TGTGCCAGCAGCTTCCTGCGTATCGTTCTAGCCAAAAACATTCAGTACTTC. It translates to CASSFLRIVLAKNIQYF. The chain joins TRBV7-8 to TRBJ2-4; no clear D gene. Trimming took off 3 bases at V and 0 bases at J, with 15 bases between the two ends. The CDR3 has 17 amino acids. Germline CDR1 is SGHVS and CDR2 is FQNEAQ.

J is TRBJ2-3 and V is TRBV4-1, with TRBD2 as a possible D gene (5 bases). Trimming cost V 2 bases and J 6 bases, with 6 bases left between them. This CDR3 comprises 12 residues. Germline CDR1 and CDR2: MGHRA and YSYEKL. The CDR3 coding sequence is TGCGCCAGCAGCCAAAGCGGTGATACGCAGTATTTT. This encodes CASSQSGDTQYF.

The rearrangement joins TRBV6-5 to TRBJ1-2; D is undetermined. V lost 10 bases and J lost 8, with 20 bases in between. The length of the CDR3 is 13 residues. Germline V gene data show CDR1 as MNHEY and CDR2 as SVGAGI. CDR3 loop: CATLPSPESGYTF. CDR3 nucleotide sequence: TGTGCCACATTACCCTCACCGGAGTCGGGCTACACCTTC.

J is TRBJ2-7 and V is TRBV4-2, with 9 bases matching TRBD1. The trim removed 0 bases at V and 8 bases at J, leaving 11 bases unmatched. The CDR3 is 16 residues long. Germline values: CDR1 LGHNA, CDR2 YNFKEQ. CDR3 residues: CASSQDSGGTGFKQYF. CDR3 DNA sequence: TGTGCCAGCAGCCAAGATTCGGGCGGGACAGGGTTCAAGCAGTACTTC.

The CDR3 coding sequence is TGTGCCAGCAGTGAGGCGGGAGGGCCCCACGAGCAGTACTTC. It specifies CASSEAGGPHEQYF. The rearrangement joins TRBV6-1 to TRBJ2-7; the match to TRBD2 covers 9 bases. The CDR3 has 14 amino acids. J gave up 5 bases and V 3 bases, and 5 bases lay outside the gene matches. From germline, CDR1 is MNHNS and CDR2 SASEGT.

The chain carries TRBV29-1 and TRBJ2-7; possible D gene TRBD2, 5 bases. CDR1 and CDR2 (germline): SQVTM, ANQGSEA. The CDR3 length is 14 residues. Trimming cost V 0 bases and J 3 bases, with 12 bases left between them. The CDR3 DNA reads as TGCAGCGTTGAAGACCCAATGGGGAGCTACGAGCAGTACTTC. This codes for CSVEDPMGSYEQYF.

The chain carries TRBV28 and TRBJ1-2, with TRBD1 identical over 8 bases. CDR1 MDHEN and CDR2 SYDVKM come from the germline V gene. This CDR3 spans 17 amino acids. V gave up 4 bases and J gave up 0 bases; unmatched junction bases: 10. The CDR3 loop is CASSYELGQATNYGYTF. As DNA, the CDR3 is TGTGCCAGCAGTTATGAACTGGGACAGGCCACTAACTATGGCTACACCTTC.

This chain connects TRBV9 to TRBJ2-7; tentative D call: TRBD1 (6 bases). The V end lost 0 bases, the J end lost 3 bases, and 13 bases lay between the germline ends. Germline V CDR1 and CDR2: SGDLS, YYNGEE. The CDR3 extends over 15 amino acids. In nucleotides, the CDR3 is TGTGCCAGCAGCGTAGACTACAGAGGGGGCTACGAGCAGTACTTC. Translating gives CASSVDYRGGYEQYF. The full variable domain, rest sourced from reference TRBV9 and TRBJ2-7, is DSGVTQTPKHLITATGQRVTLRCSPRSGDLSVYWYQQSLDQGLQFLIQYYNGEERAKGNILERFSAQQFPDLHSELNLSSLELGDSALYFCASSVDYRGGYEQYFGPGTRLTVT.

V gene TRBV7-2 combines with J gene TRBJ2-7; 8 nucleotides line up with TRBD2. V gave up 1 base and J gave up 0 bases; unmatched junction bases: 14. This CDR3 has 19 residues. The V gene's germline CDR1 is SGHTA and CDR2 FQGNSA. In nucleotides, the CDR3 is TGTGCCAGCAGCTTAGTTGTAGGGCTAGCGGGCACCAGCTCCTACGAGCAGTACTTC. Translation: CASSLVVGLAGTSSYEQYF. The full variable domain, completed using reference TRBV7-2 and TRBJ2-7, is GAGVSQSPSNKVTEKGKDVELRCDPISGHTALYWYRQSLGQGLEFLIYFQGNSAPDKSGLPSDRFSAERTGGSVSTLTIQRTQQEDSAVYLCASSLVVGLAGTSSYEQYFGPGTRLTVT.

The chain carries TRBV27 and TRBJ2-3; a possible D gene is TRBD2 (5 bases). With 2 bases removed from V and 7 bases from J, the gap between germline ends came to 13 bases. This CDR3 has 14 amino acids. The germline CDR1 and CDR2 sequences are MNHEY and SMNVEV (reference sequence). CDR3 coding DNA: TGTGCCAGCAGTTTAGGAGAGGGATTGAATACGCAGTATTTT. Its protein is CASSLGEGLNTQYF.

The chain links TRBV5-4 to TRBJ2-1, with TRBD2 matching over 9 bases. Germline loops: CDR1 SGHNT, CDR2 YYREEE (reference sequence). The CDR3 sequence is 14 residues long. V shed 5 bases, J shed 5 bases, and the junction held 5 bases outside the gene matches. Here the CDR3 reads CASRRGGGDNEQFF. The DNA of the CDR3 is TGTGCCAGCAGACGCGGCGGGGGGGACAATGAGCAGTTCTTC.

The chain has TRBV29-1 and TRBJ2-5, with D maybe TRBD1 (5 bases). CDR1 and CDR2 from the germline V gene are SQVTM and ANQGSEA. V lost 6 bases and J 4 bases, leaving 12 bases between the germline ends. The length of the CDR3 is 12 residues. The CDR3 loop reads CSVGRDGETQYF. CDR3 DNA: TGCAGCGTGGGCAGGGATGGAGAGACCCAGTACTTC.

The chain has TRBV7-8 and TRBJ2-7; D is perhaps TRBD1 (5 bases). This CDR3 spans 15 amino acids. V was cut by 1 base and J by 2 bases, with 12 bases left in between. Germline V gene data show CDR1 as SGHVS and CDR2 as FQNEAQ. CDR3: CASSLGQGPTYEQYF. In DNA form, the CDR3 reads TGTGCCAGCAGCTTAGGGCAGGGTCCTACCTACGAGCAGTACTTC.

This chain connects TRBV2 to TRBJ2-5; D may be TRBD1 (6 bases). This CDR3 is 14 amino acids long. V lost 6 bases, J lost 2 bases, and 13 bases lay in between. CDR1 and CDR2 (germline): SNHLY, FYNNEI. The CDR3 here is CASSWQGNQETQYF. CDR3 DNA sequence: TGTGCCAGCAGCTGGCAGGGGAATCAAGAGACCCAGTACTTC.

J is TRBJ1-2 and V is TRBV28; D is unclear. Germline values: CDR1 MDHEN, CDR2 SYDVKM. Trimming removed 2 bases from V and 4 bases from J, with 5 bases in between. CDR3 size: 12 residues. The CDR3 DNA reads TGTGCCAGCAGTTTAAGCTCCTATGGCTACACCTTC. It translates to CASSLSSYGYTF.

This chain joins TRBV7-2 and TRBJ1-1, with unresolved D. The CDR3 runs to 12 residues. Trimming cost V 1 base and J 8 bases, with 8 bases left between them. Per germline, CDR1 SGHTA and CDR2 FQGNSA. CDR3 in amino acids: CASSLVPGEAFF. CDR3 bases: TGTGCCAGCAGCTTAGTCCCGGGGGAAGCTTTCTTT.

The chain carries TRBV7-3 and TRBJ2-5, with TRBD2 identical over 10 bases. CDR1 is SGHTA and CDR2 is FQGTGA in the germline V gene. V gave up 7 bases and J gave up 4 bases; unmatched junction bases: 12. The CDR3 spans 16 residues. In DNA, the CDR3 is TGTGCCAGCATTGGGAGTCCTAGCGGGAGTCGAGAGACCCAGTACTTC. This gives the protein CASIGSPSGSRETQYF.

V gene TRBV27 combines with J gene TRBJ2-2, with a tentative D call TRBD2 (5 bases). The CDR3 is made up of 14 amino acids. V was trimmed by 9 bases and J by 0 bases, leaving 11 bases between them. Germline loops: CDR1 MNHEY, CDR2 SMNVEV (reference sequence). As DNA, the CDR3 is TGTGCCAGGGAGGCTACTCCGAACACCGGGGAGCTGTTTTTT. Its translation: CAREATPNTGELFF.

In DNA, the CDR3 is TGTGCCAGCAGTTTTTGGAGTCAATCAGATACGCAGTATTTT. Amino acid sequence: CASSFWSQSDTQYF. The rearrangement uses TRBV27 and TRBJ2-3, with D uncertain. This CDR3 spans 14 amino acids. CDR1 is MNHEY and CDR2 is SMNVEV in the germline V gene (reference sequence). The V and J ends lost 3 bases and 4 bases respectively, with 11 bases between them.